One and the same sample provided the 5 T cell receptor beta chains below, sequenced in a study of blood T cell repertoires in COVID-19. TCRdb keeps only in-frame clones here, not all; method: immunoSEQ multiplex PCR. The table records about 170,000 clones, roughly 84% of them present only once. Specimen: peripheral blood. These receptors were taken from a man in his 60s who had recovered from COVID-19.

This chain joins TRBV29-1 and TRBJ2-7; possible D gene TRBD2, 5 bases. CDR1 is SQVTM and CDR2 is ANQGSEA in the germline V gene. Trimming removed 4 bases from V and 2 bases from J, with 18 bases in between. This CDR3 is 15 amino acids long. CDR3 coding DNA: TGCAGCGTTGCCATCTTCTTCGGGGAAGCCTACGAGCAGTACTTC. Protein product: CSVAIFFGEAYEQYF.

The V call is TRBV7-2, the J call TRBJ2-7, with 8 nucleotides matching TRBD2. Per germline, CDR1 SGHTA and CDR2 FQGNSA. Trimming at V came to 4 bases and at J to 6 bases, leaving 11 bases not matched to a gene. The CDR3 is 15 amino acids. The CDR3 bases are TGTGCCAGCAGCTCAACCGGGACTAGTGTTGGCGAGCAGTACTTC. Protein sequence: CASSSTGTSVGEQYF.

This clone appeared a few times. The rearrangement joins TRBV5-1 to TRBJ1-4, with 10 bases lining up with TRBD1. Looked up from germline, CDR1 is SGHRS and CDR2 is YFSETQ. The CDR3 is made up of 16 amino acids. The junction had 6 bases not matched to a gene; V was cut back by 4 bases and J by 3 bases. The CDR3 nucleotides read TGCGCCAGCAGCGAAGGACAGGGGGAGGCTAATGAAAAACTGTTTTTT. It specifies CASSEGQGEANEKLFF. Complete variable domain (other parts from reference TRBV5-1 and TRBJ1-4): KAGVTQTPRYLIKTRGQQVTLSCSPISGHRSVSWYQQTPGQGLQFLFEYFSETQRNKGNFPGRFSGRQFSNSRSEMNVSTLELGDSALYLCASSEGQGEANEKLFFGSGTQLSVL.

This chain links TRBV4-3 with TRBJ1-2; 8 positions match TRBD1. Germline CDR1 LGHNA, CDR2 YSLEER. This CDR3 is 14 amino acids long. V gave up 6 bases and J gave up 4 bases; unmatched junction bases: 7. CDR3 sequence: CASSPRDRLYGYTF. CDR3 sequence (DNA): TGCGCCAGCAGTCCCCGGGACAGGCTCTATGGCTACACCTTC.

The genes are TRBV10-3 and TRBJ1-2; perhaps TRBD1 as D (6 bases). In germline, CDR1 is ENHRY, CDR2 SYGVKD. This CDR3 region has 11 residues. Trimming took off 2 bases at V and 8 bases at J, with 6 bases between the two ends. CDR3 sequence reads: CAISEGGGYTF. CDR3 nucleotide sequence: TGTGCCATCAGTGAGGGGGGCGGCTACACCTTC.